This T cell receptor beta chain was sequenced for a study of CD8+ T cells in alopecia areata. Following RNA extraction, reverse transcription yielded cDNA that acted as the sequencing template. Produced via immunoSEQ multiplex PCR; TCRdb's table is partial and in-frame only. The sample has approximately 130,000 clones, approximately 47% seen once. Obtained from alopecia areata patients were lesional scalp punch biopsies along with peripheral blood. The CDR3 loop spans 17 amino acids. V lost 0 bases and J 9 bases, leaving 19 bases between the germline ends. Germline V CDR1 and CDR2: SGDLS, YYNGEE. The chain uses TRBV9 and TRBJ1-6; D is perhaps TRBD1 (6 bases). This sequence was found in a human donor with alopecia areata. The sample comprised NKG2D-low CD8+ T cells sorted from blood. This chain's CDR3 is CASSVDSRDISLSPLHF. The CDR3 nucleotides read TGTGCCAGCAGCGTAGATAGCCGGGACATTAGTCTTTCACCCCTCCACTTT.